One and the same sample provided the 16 T cell receptor beta chains below, sequenced in a study of cytomegalovirus exposure and HLA in healthy donors. A multiplex PCR was run with 60 Vbeta primers and 13 Jbeta primers. TCRdb's copy holds only in-frame clones and misses some; the assay was immunoSEQ multiplex PCR. Altogether about 150,000 clones are present, 65% to 85% being singletons, with the ten largest covering around 2.8%. Sequences were obtained from PBMCs. The receptor set was obtained from a man between 18 and 29 years old in good health and CMV-seronegative.

The CDR3 loop reads CASSPRGTGQAEAFF. The CDR3 bases are TGCGCCAGCAGTCCCCGGGGGACAGGGCAAGCTGAAGCTTTCTTT. V is TRBV23-1 and J is TRBJ1-1; 9 nucleotides agree with TRBD1. TRBV23-1 is reported as an ORF; its role is uncertain. The CDR3 length is 15 residues. V shed 4 bases and J 6 bases; nucleotides not matched to a gene: 9.

CDR3 residues: CASGTSGQLANTGELFF. CDR3 coding DNA: TGTGCTAGTGGTACCTCGGGACAGCTCGCGAACACCGGGGAGCTGTTTTTT. The J gene is TRBJ2-2, the V gene TRBV12-5; TRBD1 matches 7 bases. The CDR3 consists of 17 residues. V lost 5 bases, J lost 0 bases, and 9 bases stayed unmatched. Germline CDR1 is LGHNT and CDR2 is FRNRAP.

CDR3 loop: CASSETGGTYEQYF. The DNA for the CDR3 is TGTGCCAGCAGTGAAACAGGGGGCACTTACGAGCAGTACTTC. This sequence joins TRBV6-1 and TRBJ2-7; the match to TRBD1 covers 9 bases. The CDR3 totals 14 residues. V shed 2 bases and J 4 bases; nucleotides not matched to a gene: 3. Germline V gene data show CDR1 as MNHNS and CDR2 as SASEGT.

This chain connects TRBV4-1 to TRBJ1-2, with a possible D match to TRBD1 (5 bases). Trimming cost V 1 base and J 11 bases, with 14 bases left between them. This CDR3 is 13 amino acids long. Per germline, CDR1 MGHRA and CDR2 YSYEKL. CDR3 nucleotide sequence: TGCGCCAGCAGCCAAGGACAGAACCCCGAGTACACCTTC. Residues: CASSQGQNPEYTF.

In this sample, this clone turned up a few times. The rearrangement uses TRBV30 and TRBJ1-4; D not certain. This CDR3 contains 13 residues. Germline V lookup: CDR1 GTSNPN, CDR2 SVGIG (reference sequence). V dropped 5 bases and J dropped 0 bases, with 7 bases sitting between them. The CDR3 nucleotides are TGTGCCTGGGAAACTACAACTAATGAAAAACTGTTTTTT. This encodes CAWETTTNEKLFF.

This chain joins TRBV7-2 and TRBJ1-1; D gene unclear. Germline loops: CDR1 SGHTA, CDR2 FQGNSA. The CDR3 runs 13 residues. V lost 0 bases to trimming and J lost 1 base, with 3 bases between them. Written as DNA, the CDR3 is TGTGCCAGCAGCTTAGCAGCGAACACTGAAGCTTTCTTT. Translation: CASSLAANTEAFF.

CDR3 amino acids: CASKGTSGALHTGELFF. The CDR3 nucleotides read TGTGCCAGCAAAGGGACTAGCGGGGCACTCCACACCGGGGAGCTGTTTTTT. This chain links TRBV2 with TRBJ2-2; 13 bases match TRBD2. Germline CDR1 reads SNHLY; CDR2 reads FYNNEI. The CDR3 has 17 amino acids. V lost 7 bases, J lost 3 bases, and 8 bases stayed unmatched.

This sequence joins TRBV14 and TRBJ2-2, with 7 bases fitting TRBD1. This CDR3 is built from 15 residues. The V gene's germline CDR1 is SGHDN and CDR2 FVKESK. V dropped 4 bases and J dropped 6; count of bases not matched to a gene: 8. The CDR3 protein is CASSPRTGPAGELFF. Here the CDR3 DNA reads TGTGCCAGCAGCCCGCGGACAGGCCCGGCCGGGGAGCTGTTTTTT.

In its sample, this clone was seen a few times. The chain joins TRBV4-1 to TRBJ2-7, with TRBD2 matching over 10 bases. Germline V gene lookup returns CDR1 MGHRA and CDR2 YSYEKL. J gave up 5 bases and V 4 bases, and 8 bases lay outside the gene matches. The CDR3 spans 15 residues. The CDR3 loop reads CASSLYILAGDEQYF. In DNA, the CDR3 is TGCGCCAGCAGCCTTTACATCCTAGCGGGGGACGAGCAGTACTTC.

The chain joins TRBV19 to TRBJ2-6, with 7 bases lining up with TRBD2. With V trimmed by 8 bases and J by 1 base, 2 bases remained unmatched. Germline CDR1 and CDR2: LNHDA and SQIVND (reference sequence). CDR3 size: 14 residues. The CDR3 sequence is CASGRGSGANVLTF. The CDR3 DNA is TGTGCCAGTGGGCGGGGGTCTGGGGCCAACGTCCTGACTTTC. Complete variable domain (other parts from reference TRBV19 and TRBJ2-6): DGGITQSPKYLFRKEGQNVTLSCEQNLNHDAMYWYRQDPGQGLRLIYYSQIVNDFQKGDIAEGYSVSREKKESFPLTVTSAQKNPTAFYLCASGRGSGANVLTFGAGSRLTVL.

This clone was seen a handful of times. The J gene is TRBJ2-7, the V gene TRBV2, with 9 bases aligning to TRBD1. Germline assignment: CDR1 SNHLY and CDR2 FYNNEI. This CDR3 region has 15 residues. After removal of 2 bases from V and 1 base from J, the junction contained 3 bases not matched to a gene. The CDR3 coding sequence is TGTGCCAGCAGTGAAATCGGGACAGGGTCCTACGAGCAGTACGTC. This sequence encodes CASSEIGTGSYEQYV.

CDR3 in amino acids: CASSIGPRLAATDTQYF. CDR3 sequence (DNA): TGTGCCAGTAGTATAGGCCCTAGGCTAGCGGCCACAGATACGCAGTATTTT. The rearrangement links TRBV19 to TRBJ2-3; TRBD2 matches 7 bases. The CDR3 is 17 amino acids. Unmatched junction bases numbered 9, after V lost 1 base and J lost 2 bases. CDR1 is LNHDA, CDR2 SQIVND, per germline (reference sequence).

The chain couples TRBV7-6 to TRBJ1-1; TRBD1 matches at 7 bases. The V and J ends lost 5 bases and 4 bases, in that order; junction bases with no gene match: 4. The germline V gene has CDR1 SGHVS and CDR2 FNYEAQ. This CDR3 comprises 13 residues. The CDR3 DNA reads as TGTGCCAGCAGCCTACCAGGGGGCACTGAAGCTTTCTTT. This gives the protein CASSLPGGTEAFF.

The genes are TRBV30 and TRBJ1-1; D ambiguous. V lost 5 bases to trimming and J lost 4 bases, with 14 bases between them. Germline-derived CDR1 and CDR2 are GTSNPN and SVGIG (reference sequence). The CDR3 has 13 residues. As DNA, the CDR3 is TGTGCCTGGTCTAACAAGGCGGGCACTGAAGCTTTCTTT. This codes for CAWSNKAGTEAFF.

The chain carries TRBV5-6 and TRBJ1-3; D is perhaps TRBD1 (6 bases). V was clipped by 6 bases and J by 5 bases, with 18 bases between them. The germline gives CDR1 SGHDT, CDR2 YYEEEE. The CDR3 runs to 15 residues. CDR3 loop: CASNLWTERRNTIYF. In DNA form, the CDR3 reads TGTGCCAGCAACCTGTGGACAGAGCGTAGAAACACCATATATTTT.

This chain links TRBV19 with TRBJ2-3; D not resolved. Germline V gene data show CDR1 as LNHDA and CDR2 as SQIVND (reference sequence). CDR3 length: 13 residues. V was clipped by 7 bases and J by 8 bases, with 16 bases between them. The CDR3 sequence: CASTGGRFGTQYF. CDR3 coding DNA: TGTGCCAGTACCGGTGGGCGTTTCGGTACGCAGTATTTT.